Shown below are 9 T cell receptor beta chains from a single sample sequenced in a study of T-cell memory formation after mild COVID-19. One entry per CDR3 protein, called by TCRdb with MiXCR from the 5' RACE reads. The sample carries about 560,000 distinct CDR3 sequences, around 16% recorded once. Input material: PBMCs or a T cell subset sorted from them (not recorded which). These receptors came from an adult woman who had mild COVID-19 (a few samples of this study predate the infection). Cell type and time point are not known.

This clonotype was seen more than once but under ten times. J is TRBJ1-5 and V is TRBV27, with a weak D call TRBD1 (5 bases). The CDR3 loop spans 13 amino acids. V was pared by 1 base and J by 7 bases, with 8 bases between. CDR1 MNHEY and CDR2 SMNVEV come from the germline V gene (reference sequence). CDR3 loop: CASSLLGVQPQHF. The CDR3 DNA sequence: TGTGCCAGCAGTTTATTGGGGGTACAGCCCCAGCATTTT.

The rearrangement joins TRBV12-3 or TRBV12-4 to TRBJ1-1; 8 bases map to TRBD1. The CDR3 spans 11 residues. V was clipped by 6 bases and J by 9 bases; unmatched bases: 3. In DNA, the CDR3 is TGTGCCAGCAGCCAGGGGGCGCAAGCTTTCTTT. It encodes CASSQGAQAFF.

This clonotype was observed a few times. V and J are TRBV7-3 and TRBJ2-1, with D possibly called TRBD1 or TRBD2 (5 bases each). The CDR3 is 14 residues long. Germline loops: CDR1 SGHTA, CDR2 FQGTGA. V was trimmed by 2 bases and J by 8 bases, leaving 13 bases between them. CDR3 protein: CASSLGTIPDEQFF. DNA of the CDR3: TGTGCCAGCAGCTTAGGGACCATCCCCGATGAGCAGTTCTTC.

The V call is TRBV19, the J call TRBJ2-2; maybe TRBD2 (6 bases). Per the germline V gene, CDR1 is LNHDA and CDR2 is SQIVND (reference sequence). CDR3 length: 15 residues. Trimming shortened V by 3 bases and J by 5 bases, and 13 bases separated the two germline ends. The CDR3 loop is CASSIRRGETGELFF. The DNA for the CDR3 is TGTGCCAGTAGTATCAGGCGGGGTGAGACCGGGGAGCTGTTTTTT. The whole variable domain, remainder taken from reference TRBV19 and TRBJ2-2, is DGGITQSPKYLFRKEGQNVTLSCEQNLNHDAMYWYRQDPGQGLRLIYYSQIVNDFQKGDIAEGYSVSREKKESFPLTVTSAQKNPTAFYLCASSIRRGETGELFFGEGSRLTVL.

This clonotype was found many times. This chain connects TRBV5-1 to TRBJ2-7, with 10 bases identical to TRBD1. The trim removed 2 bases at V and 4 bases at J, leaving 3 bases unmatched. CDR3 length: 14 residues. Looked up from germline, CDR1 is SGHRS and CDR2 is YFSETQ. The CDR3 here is CASSFGQGGYEQYF. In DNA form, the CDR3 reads TGCGCCAGCAGCTTCGGACAGGGGGGATACGAGCAGTACTTC.

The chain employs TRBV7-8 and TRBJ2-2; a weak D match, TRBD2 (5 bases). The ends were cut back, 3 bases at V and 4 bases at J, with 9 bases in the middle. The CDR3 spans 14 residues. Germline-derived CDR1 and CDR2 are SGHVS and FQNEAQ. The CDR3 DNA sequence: TGTGCCAGCAGCTTGGGAGACGGCACCGGGGAGCTGTTTTTT. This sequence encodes CASSLGDGTGELFF.

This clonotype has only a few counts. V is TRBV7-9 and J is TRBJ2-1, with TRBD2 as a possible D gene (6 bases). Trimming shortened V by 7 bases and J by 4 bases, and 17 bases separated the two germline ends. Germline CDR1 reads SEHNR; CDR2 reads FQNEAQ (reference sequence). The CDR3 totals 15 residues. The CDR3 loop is CASKEASGGYNEQFF. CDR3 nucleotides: TGTGCCAGCAAGGAGGCCTCCGGGGGATACAATGAGCAGTTCTTC.

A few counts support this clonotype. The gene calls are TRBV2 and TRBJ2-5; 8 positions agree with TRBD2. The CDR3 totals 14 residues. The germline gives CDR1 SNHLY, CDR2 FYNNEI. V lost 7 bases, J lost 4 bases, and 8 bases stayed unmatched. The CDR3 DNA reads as TGTGCCAGCATCCGACAGACTAGCGTAGAGACCCAGTACTTC. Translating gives CASIRQTSVETQYF.

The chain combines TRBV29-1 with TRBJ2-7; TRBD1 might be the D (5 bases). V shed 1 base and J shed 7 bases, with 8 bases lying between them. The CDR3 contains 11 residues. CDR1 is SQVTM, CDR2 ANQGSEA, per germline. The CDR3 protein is CSVEAQGEQYF. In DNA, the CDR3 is TGCAGCGTTGAAGCCCAGGGTGAGCAGTACTTC.